Listed below are T cell receptor beta chains from one sample, sequenced in a study of shared clonotypes between healthy human individuals. Produced via immunoSEQ multiplex PCR; TCRdb's table is partial and in-frame only. The sample lists over 850,000 clones, 78% occurring once. The sequencing input was memory CD4+ T cells from PBMCs. These TCRs come from a man aged 18 to 29 in good health. Some clones in this sample may be carry-over from other donors' samples. The CDR3 runs from the conserved cysteine through the conserved F or W. Each record gives: V gene, J gene, D gene, CDR3 protein. D genes are given only for firm matches.

v_gene: TRBV6-1; j_gene: TRBJ2-7; d_gene: -; CDR3aa: CASSDSTYEQYF
v_gene: TRBV10-3; j_gene: TRBJ2-4; d_gene: TRBD2; CDR3aa: CATSSLAGGLGKNIQYF
v_gene: TRBV7-8; j_gene: TRBJ2-1; d_gene: TRBD2; CDR3aa: CASSLARTSGDTRNEQFF
v_gene: TRBV6-6; j_gene: TRBJ2-1; d_gene: -; CDR3aa: CASSSAGTLSYNEQFF
v_gene: TRBV18; j_gene: TRBJ1-4; d_gene: TRBD1; CDR3aa: CASSPGQGGVGELFF
v_gene: TRBV6-1; j_gene: TRBJ2-6; d_gene: TRBD2; CDR3aa: CASSAVAGISGANVLTF
v_gene: TRBV6-4; j_gene: TRBJ2-6; d_gene: -; CDR3aa: CASSIIFVPGANVLTF
v_gene: TRBV5-1; j_gene: TRBJ2-1; d_gene: -; CDR3aa: CATTLFGSGDNEQFF
v_gene: TRBV2; j_gene: TRBJ2-2; d_gene: -; CDR3aa: CASSGANTGELFF
v_gene: TRBV30; j_gene: TRBJ2-1; d_gene: TRBD1; CDR3aa: CAYDGTGYNEQFF
v_gene: TRBV10-3; j_gene: TRBJ1-2; d_gene: TRBD1; CDR3aa: CAISAKTGATGMNGYTF
v_gene: TRBV9; j_gene: TRBJ1-2; d_gene: -; CDR3aa: CASSVVPYYGYTF
v_gene: TRBV6-1; j_gene: TRBJ1-5; d_gene: -; CDR3aa: CASSGAINQPQHF
v_gene: TRBV5-1; j_gene: TRBJ2-4; d_gene: -; CDR3aa: CASSLEEWDLAKNIQYF
v_gene: TRBV5-1; j_gene: TRBJ2-3; d_gene: -; CDR3aa: CASSLTTTGADTQYF
v_gene: TRBV11-1; j_gene: TRBJ2-1; d_gene: TRBD2; CDR3aa: CASSLGTRSSYNEQFF
v_gene: TRBV5-1; j_gene: TRBJ2-2; d_gene: TRBD2; CDR3aa: CASSLVAGTSGTGELFF
v_gene: TRBV28; j_gene: TRBJ1-4; d_gene: -; CDR3aa: CASSFAGALTNEKLFF
v_gene: TRBV2; j_gene: TRBJ1-1; d_gene: -; CDR3aa: CASKAELMNTEAFF
v_gene: TRBV2; j_gene: TRBJ1-6; d_gene: -; CDR3aa: CASSAEADWSPLHF
v_gene: TRBV27; j_gene: TRBJ2-6; d_gene: -; CDR3aa: CASSSLGILKSSGANVLTF
v_gene: TRBV5-1; j_gene: TRBJ1-1; d_gene: TRBD1; CDR3aa: CASTKGGTGTNTEAFF
v_gene: TRBV18; j_gene: TRBJ2-3; d_gene: -; CDR3aa: CASSPGGTDTQYF
v_gene: TRBV6-6; j_gene: TRBJ1-5; d_gene: -; CDR3aa: CASRPGSNQPQHF
v_gene: TRBV6-1; j_gene: TRBJ1-5; d_gene: -; CDR3aa: CASSEWGGYQPQHF
v_gene: TRBV10-3; j_gene: TRBJ2-1; d_gene: -; CDR3aa: CAIGGSEDEQFF
v_gene: TRBV11-1; j_gene: TRBJ2-7; d_gene: TRBD2; CDR3aa: CASSRAGGRSYEQYF
v_gene: TRBV5-6; j_gene: TRBJ2-1; d_gene: TRBD2; CDR3aa: CASSLFAGGFGQFF
v_gene: TRBV7-9; j_gene: TRBJ2-7; d_gene: -; CDR3aa: CASSRLLGNSYEQYF
v_gene: TRBV4-3; j_gene: TRBJ2-2; d_gene: -; CDR3aa: CASSQFRAGELFF
v_gene: TRBV6-6; j_gene: TRBJ2-7; d_gene: -; CDR3aa: CASKLRDGSYEQYF
v_gene: TRBV30; j_gene: TRBJ2-3; d_gene: -; CDR3aa: CAWSVTDTQYF
v_gene: TRBV18; j_gene: TRBJ2-2; d_gene: -; CDR3aa: CASSLDWNTGELFF
v_gene: TRBV4-3; j_gene: TRBJ2-1; d_gene: -; CDR3aa: CASSLTSWGNEQFF
v_gene: TRBV30; j_gene: TRBJ1-2; d_gene: -; CDR3aa: CAWSYIQMTDAYGYTF
v_gene: TRBV7-2; j_gene: TRBJ2-3; d_gene: -; CDR3aa: CASSLGQGIGTDTQYF
v_gene: TRBV7-9; j_gene: TRBJ2-2; d_gene: TRBD2; CDR3aa: CASSLGAGTSITGELFF
v_gene: TRBV5-6; j_gene: TRBJ2-2; d_gene: TRBD1; CDR3aa: CASSSGTGSGGELFF
v_gene: TRBV28; j_gene: TRBJ2-1; d_gene: -; CDR3aa: CASSFSGQSSYNEQFF
v_gene: TRBV5-1; j_gene: TRBJ1-4; d_gene: -; CDR3aa: CASSYTPTGLNEKLFF